The next 16 T cell receptor beta chains were all read from a single sample in a study of blood T cell repertoires in COVID-19. Method: immunoSEQ multiplex PCR; TCRdb's copy keeps in-frame clones and lacks some. This table holds approximately 300,000 clones, about four fifths found once. The specimen was peripheral blood. These receptors all stem from a woman in her fifties or sixties with acute or convalescent COVID-19.

J is TRBJ2-7 and V is TRBV27; D possibly corresponds to TRBD1 (5 bases). The germline V and J ends were trimmed by 5 bases and 3 bases, with 17 bases remaining between them. Germline CDR1 and CDR2: MNHEY and SMNVEV (reference sequence). The CDR3 contains 15 residues. The CDR3 nucleotides read TGTGCCAGCAGTCCTAGGGCAGGGCGCGACTACGAGCAGTACGTC. Its protein product is CASSPRAGRDYEQYV.

This clone was observed once. J is TRBJ1-1 and V is TRBV6-6; perhaps TRBD1 as D (6 bases). The CDR3 loop spans 16 amino acids. V dropped 6 bases and J dropped 0 bases, with 17 bases sitting between them. Germline values: CDR1 MNHNY, CDR2 SVGAGI (reference sequence). In DNA form, the CDR3 reads TGTGCCAGCAGGCGCCCCAAAGGGACATTGAACACTGAAGCTTTCTTT. Translated, it gives CASRRPKGTLNTEAFF.

This clone was seen only once. This chain links TRBV6-2 or TRBV6-3 with TRBJ1-1; D gene ambiguous. CDR1 is MNHEY and CDR2 is SVGEGT in the germline V gene. V gave up 3 bases and J gave up 0 bases, with 17 bases separating them. The CDR3 is 17 amino acids. Here the CDR3 DNA reads TGTGCCAGCAGTTATCCACCGGGAGCTACCATGAACACTGAAGCTTTCTTT. It translates to CASSYPPGATMNTEAFF.

This clone was found a few times. The chain employs TRBV10-3 and TRBJ2-5; D unclear. CDR1 ENHRY and CDR2 SYGVKD come from the germline V gene. The length of the CDR3 is 13 residues. V was pared by 3 bases and J by 5 bases, with 10 bases between. CDR3 sequence (DNA): TGTGCCATCAGTGACGACTTGGGTGAGACCCAGTACTTC. Its translation: CAISDDLGETQYF.

The V and J genes are TRBV2 and TRBJ1-2; unclear D gene. The germline gives CDR1 SNHLY, CDR2 FYNNEI. The CDR3 is 15 amino acids. The V gene lost 1 base and the J gene lost 0 bases, with 9 bases spanning the gap. The CDR3 reads CASSEGQPTNYGYTF. In nucleotides, the CDR3 is TGTGCCAGCAGTGAAGGGCAACCGACTAACTATGGCTACACCTTC.

This clone has just one count. This sequence joins TRBV10-3 and TRBJ2-7; maybe TRBD1 (6 bases). V was clipped by 7 bases and J by 0 bases, with 22 bases between them. The CDR3 runs 17 residues. Germline loops: CDR1 ENHRY, CDR2 SYGVKD. The CDR3 DNA reads as TGTGCCATCAAAGGGCAGGGGAAAGGCTCGAGCTCCTACGAGCAGTACTTC. It is translated as CAIKGQGKGSSSYEQYF.

This chain uses TRBV6-1 with TRBJ1-5, with TRBD1 matching over 9 bases. Per the germline V gene, CDR1 is MNHNS and CDR2 is SASEGT. Trimming removed 0 bases from V and 7 bases from J; junction bases left unmatched: 10. This CDR3 is 17 amino acids long. The chain's CDR3 is CASSEAAGTGKRQPQHF. The CDR3 region has the DNA TGTGCCAGCAGTGAAGCGGCGGGGACAGGGAAGAGACAGCCCCAGCATTTT.

The V gene is TRBV7-2, the J gene TRBJ2-1; D might be TRBD1 (6 bases). CDR3 size: 15 residues. Between the trimmed V and J ends, which lost 5 bases and 4 bases, there was a span of 15 bases. Germline CDR1 reads SGHTA; CDR2 reads FQGNSA. CDR3 sequence reads: CASSLQTGQYNEQFF. In DNA, the CDR3 is TGTGCCAGCAGCCTCCAGACGGGACAATACAATGAGCAGTTCTTC.

The V and J genes are TRBV6-6 and TRBJ1-1; 8 bases fit TRBD1. The CDR3 loop spans 13 amino acids. Germline V gives CDR1 MNHNY, CDR2 SVGAGI (reference sequence). The J segment lost 4 bases and the V segment lost 2 bases, leaving 0 bases of the junction unmatched. This CDR3 is CASSYTGGTEAFF. The CDR3 bases are TGTGCCAGCAGTTACACAGGGGGCACTGAAGCTTTCTTT.

The chain links TRBV5-1 to TRBJ2-5; no firm D call. The CDR3 is made up of 14 amino acids. V lost 4 bases to trimming and J lost 1 base, with 11 bases between them. Germline V gene lookup returns CDR1 SGHRS and CDR2 YFSETQ. This CDR3 reads CASSALPGQETQYF. CDR3 coding DNA: TGCGCCAGCAGCGCCCTCCCGGGCCAAGAGACCCAGTACTTC.

This chain joins TRBV5-1 and TRBJ1-4; 8 nucleotides align to TRBD1. Germline CDR1 is SGHRS and CDR2 is YFSETQ. J was trimmed by 3 bases and V by 4 bases; bases with no gene match: 5. The CDR3 consists of 15 residues. The CDR3 region has the DNA TGCGCCAGCAGCCCGGGACAGGCGGCTAATGAAAAACTGTTTTTT. This gives the protein CASSPGQAANEKLFF. The full variable domain, in which reference TRBV5-1 and TRBJ1-4 provide the parts outside the CDR3, is KAGVTQTPRYLIKTRGQQVTLSCSPISGHRSVSWYQQTPGQGLQFLFEYFSETQRNKGNFPGRFSGRQFSNSRSEMNVSTLELGDSALYLCASSPGQAANEKLFFGSGTQLSVL.

The chain links TRBV7-2 to TRBJ2-1, with D possibly TRBD2 on 5 matching bases. CDR1 is SGHTA and CDR2 is FQGNSA in the germline V gene. Trimming removed 2 bases from V and 9 bases from J, with 20 bases in between. The CDR3 is 16 residues long. The CDR3 DNA sequence: TGTGCCAGCAGCTTACTGAAGCGAGGAATGGCGGGTGAGCAGTTCTTC. Translating it yields CASSLLKRGMAGEQFF.

The chain couples TRBV30 to TRBJ1-2, with 7 bases that match TRBD1. Germline CDR1 reads GTSNPN; CDR2 reads SVGIG (reference sequence). Trimming removed 3 bases from V and 4 bases from J; junction bases left unmatched: 8. The length of the CDR3 is 14 residues. The CDR3 region is CAWSATTGAYGYTF. The CDR3 DNA follows: TGTGCCTGGAGCGCTACCACAGGGGCCTATGGCTACACCTTC.

This clone was seen more than once but under ten times. The V and J genes are TRBV24-1 and TRBJ2-2; a weak D match, TRBD1 (6 bases). This CDR3 has 14 amino acids. Germline V gene data show CDR1 as KGHDR and CDR2 as SFDVKD. Trimming shortened V by 5 bases and J by 4 bases, and 10 bases separated the two germline ends. CDR3 bases: TGTGCCACCAGTGGGGACACCCGCACCGGGGAGCTGTTTTTT. It is translated as CATSGDTRTGELFF.

This chain uses TRBV18 with TRBJ2-1, with 7 bases that match TRBD2. The ends lost 6 bases at V and 7 bases at J; junction bases unmatched: 15. There are 16 residues in the CDR3. Germline V gene lookup returns CDR1 KGHSH and CDR2 LQKENI. Here the CDR3 DNA reads TGTGCCAGCTCGTCGTTAGCGGGTGAGGGGTTGAATGAGCAGTTCTTC. It specifies CASSSLAGEGLNEQFF.

Concerning this clone itself: The same CDR3 can be traced to other DNA sequences in this sample. This chain uses TRBV19 with TRBJ1-5; weak D call: TRBD1 (6 bases). Germline CDR1 reads LNHDA; CDR2 reads SQIVND (reference sequence). V lost 5 bases and J 2 bases, leaving 7 bases between the germline ends. The CDR3 is made up of 13 amino acids. The CDR3: CASSRQGNQPQHF. DNA of the CDR3: TGTGCCAGTAGTCGACAGGGCAATCAGCCCCAGCATTTT.